This TCR beta chain stems from a study of blood T cell repertoires in COVID-19. The CDR3 is 15 residues long. The germline V gene has CDR1 SGHTA and CDR2 FQGNSA. V was trimmed by 4 bases and J by 2 bases, leaving 9 bases between them. Using immunoSEQ multiplex PCR, the repertoire was profiled, and TCRdb retains in-frame clones only, with some absent. Counted here are tens of thousands of clones, approximately 82% occurring once; the ten biggest clones make up around 15%. This receptor was obtained from a man older than 75 with active COVID-19. Sequences were obtained from peripheral blood. The gene calls are TRBV7-2 and TRBJ2-6; D may be TRBD1 (5 bases). The CDR3 nucleotides are TGTGCCAGCAGCTCCCAGGGTCCTGGGGCCAACGTCCTGACTTTC. Translated, it gives CASSSQGPGANVLTF.